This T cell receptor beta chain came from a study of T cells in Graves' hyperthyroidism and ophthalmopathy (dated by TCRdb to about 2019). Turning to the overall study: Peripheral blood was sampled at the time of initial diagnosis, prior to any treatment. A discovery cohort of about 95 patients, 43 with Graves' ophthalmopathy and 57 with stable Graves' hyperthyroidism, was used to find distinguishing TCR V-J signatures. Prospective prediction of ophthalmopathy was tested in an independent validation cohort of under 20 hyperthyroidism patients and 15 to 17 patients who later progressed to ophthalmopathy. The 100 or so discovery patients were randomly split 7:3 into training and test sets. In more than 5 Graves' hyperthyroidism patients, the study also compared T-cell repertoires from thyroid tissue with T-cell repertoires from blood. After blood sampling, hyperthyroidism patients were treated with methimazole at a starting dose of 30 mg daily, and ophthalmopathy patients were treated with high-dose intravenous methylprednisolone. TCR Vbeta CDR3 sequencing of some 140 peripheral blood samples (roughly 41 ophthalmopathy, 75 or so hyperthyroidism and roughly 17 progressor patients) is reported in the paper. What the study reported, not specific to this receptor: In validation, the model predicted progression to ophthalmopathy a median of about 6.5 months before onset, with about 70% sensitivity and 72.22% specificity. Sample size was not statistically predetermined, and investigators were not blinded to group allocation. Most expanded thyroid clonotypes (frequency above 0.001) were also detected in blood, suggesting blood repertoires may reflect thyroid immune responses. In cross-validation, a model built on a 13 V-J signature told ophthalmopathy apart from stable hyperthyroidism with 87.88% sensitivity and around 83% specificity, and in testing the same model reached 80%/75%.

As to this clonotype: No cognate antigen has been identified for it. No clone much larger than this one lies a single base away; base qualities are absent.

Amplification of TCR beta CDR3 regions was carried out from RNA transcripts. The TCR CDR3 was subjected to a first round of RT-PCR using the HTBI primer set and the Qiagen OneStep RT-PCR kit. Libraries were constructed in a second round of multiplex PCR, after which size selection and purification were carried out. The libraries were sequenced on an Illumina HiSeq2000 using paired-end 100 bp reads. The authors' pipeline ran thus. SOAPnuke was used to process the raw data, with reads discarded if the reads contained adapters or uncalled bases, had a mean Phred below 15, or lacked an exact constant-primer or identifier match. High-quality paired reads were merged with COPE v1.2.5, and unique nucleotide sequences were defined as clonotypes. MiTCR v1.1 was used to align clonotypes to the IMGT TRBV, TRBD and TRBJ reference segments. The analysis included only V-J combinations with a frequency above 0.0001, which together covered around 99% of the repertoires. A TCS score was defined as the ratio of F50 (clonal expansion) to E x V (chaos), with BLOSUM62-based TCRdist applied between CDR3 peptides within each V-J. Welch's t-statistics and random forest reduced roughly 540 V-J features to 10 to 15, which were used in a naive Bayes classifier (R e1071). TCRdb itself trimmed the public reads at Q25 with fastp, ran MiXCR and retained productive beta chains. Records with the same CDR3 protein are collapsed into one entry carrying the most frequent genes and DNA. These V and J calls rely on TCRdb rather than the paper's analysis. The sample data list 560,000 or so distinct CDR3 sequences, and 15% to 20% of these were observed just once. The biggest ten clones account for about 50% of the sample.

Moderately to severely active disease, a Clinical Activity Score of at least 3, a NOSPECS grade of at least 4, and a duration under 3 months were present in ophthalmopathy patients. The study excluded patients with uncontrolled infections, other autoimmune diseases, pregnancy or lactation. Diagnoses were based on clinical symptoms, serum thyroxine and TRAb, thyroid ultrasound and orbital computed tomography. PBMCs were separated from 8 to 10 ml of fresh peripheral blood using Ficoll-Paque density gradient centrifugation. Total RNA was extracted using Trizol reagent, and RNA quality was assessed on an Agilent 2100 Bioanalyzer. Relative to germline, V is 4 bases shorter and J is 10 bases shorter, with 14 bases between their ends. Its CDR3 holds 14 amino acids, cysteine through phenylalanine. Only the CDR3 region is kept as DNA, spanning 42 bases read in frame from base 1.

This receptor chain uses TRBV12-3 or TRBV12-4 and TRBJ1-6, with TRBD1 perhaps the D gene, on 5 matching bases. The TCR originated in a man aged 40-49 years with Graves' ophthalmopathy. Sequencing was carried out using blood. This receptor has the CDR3 CASSYRIRGSPLHF. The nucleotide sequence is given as TGTGCCAGCAGTTACAGGATCCGAGGGTCACCCCTCCACTTT.